What follows are 21 T cell receptor beta chains derived from one specimen sequenced in a study of CD8 T cells in Susac syndrome. RNA amounts of roughly 0.45 to 1 ug underwent reverse transcription with random hexamers. TCRdb redid the calling of the immunoSEQ multiplex PCR reads with MiXCR, one entry per CDR3 protein. The sample has about 130,000 distinct CDR3 sequences; nearly 95% are singletons. Sequencing input: CD4+ T cells from PBMCs. Receptor source: a human donor in good health.

This chain uses TRBV2 with TRBJ2-2; 11 nucleotides line up with TRBD2. The V segment lost 6 bases and the J segment 1 base; nucleotides outside the gene matches: 7. The CDR3 spans 17 residues. Germline V CDR1 and CDR2: SNHLY, FYNNEI. In nucleotides, the CDR3 is TGTGCCAGCAGGGGAACTAGCGGGAGAGGGAACACCGGGGAGCTGTTTTTT. Translation: CASRGTSGRGNTGELFF. Full variable domain (rest looked up from reference TRBV2 and TRBJ2-2): EPEVTQTPSHQVTQMGQEVILRCVPISNHLYFYWYRQILGQKVEFLVSFYNNEISEKSEIFDDQFSVERPDGSNFTLKIRSTKLEDSAMYFCASRGTSGRGNTGELFFGEGSRLTVL.

The chain links TRBV5-3 to TRBJ2-1, with a tentative D call TRBD2 (5 bases). TRBV5-3 is an open reading frame, and its role is uncertain. CDR3 size: 14 residues. V lost 3 bases to trimming and J lost 3 bases, with 10 bases between them. The chain's CDR3 is CARSSGDGYNEQFF. The CDR3 nucleotides are TGTGCCAGAAGCTCCGGGGATGGCTACAATGAGCAGTTCTTC.

The rearrangement uses TRBV12-3 or TRBV12-4 and TRBJ2-3; no definite D call. The CDR3 consists of 14 residues. V shed 6 bases and J shed 4 bases, with 14 bases lying between them. DNA of the CDR3: TGTGCCAGCAGCCGCGGCCGGAGCGCAGATACGCAGTATTTT. It yields the protein CASSRGRSADTQYF.

The chain has TRBV24-1 and TRBJ2-3, with D possibly matching TRBD2 (6 bases). V was clipped by 0 bases and J by 5 bases, with 17 bases between them. Germline-derived CDR1 and CDR2 are KGHDR and SFDVKD. The CDR3 sequence is 17 residues long. The DNA for the CDR3 is TGTGCCACCAGTGATTTGACGACCGACCGGGGGATAGATACGCAGTATTTT. Amino acid sequence: CATSDLTTDRGIDTQYF.

This chain uses TRBV5-4 with TRBJ1-2, with D possibly matching TRBD1 (5 bases). With 0 bases removed from V and 8 bases from J, the gap between germline ends came to 14 bases. Germline values: CDR1 SGHNT, CDR2 YYREEE (reference sequence). The CDR3 is made up of 14 amino acids. The CDR3 spells CASSLGGDPEGYTF. In DNA form, the CDR3 reads TGTGCCAGCAGCTTGGGGGGGGACCCCGAAGGCTACACCTTC.

The rearrangement links TRBV11-1 to TRBJ1-1; tentatively, D is TRBD1 (5 bases). The CDR3 consists of 13 residues. Trimming removed 8 bases from V and 0 bases from J, with 10 bases in between. The germline gives CDR1 SGHAT, CDR2 FQDESV (reference sequence). The CDR3 region has the DNA TGTGCCAGCTCGGGGCAGCTGAACACTGAAGCTTTCTTT. Translated, it gives CASSGQLNTEAFF. The full variable domain, with the rest looked up from reference TRBV11-1 and TRBJ1-1, is EAEVAQSPRYKITEKSQAVAFWCDPISGHATLYWYRQILGQGPELLVQFQDESVVDDSQLPKDRFSAERLKGVDSTLKIQPAELGDSAMYLCASSGQLNTEAFFGQGTRLTVV.

The genes are TRBV2 and TRBJ2-1, with D tentatively TRBD1 (6 bases). V lost 9 bases and J 8 bases, leaving 11 bases between the germline ends. The CDR3 extends over 11 amino acids. CDR1 and CDR2 from the germline V gene are SNHLY and FYNNEI. CDR3 nucleotides: TGTGCCAGTACAGGGCACGATGAGCAGTTCTTC. Amino acid sequence: CASTGHDEQFF.

The chain has TRBV20-1 and TRBJ2-5; D might be TRBD1 (6 bases). This CDR3 region has 13 residues. Germline assignment: CDR1 DFQATT and CDR2 SNEGSKA (reference sequence). Trimming took 4 bases from V and 4 from J, leaving 13 bases between them. CDR3 sequence reads: CSAIKQGRETQYF. The CDR3, as DNA: TGCAGTGCTATAAAACAGGGTCGAGAGACCCAGTACTTC.

In its sample, this clonotype was seen once. The gene calls are TRBV5-1 and TRBJ2-3; tentative D call: TRBD1 (6 bases). Trimming stripped 5 bases from V and 6 bases from J, with 10 bases between. Germline loops: CDR1 SGHRS, CDR2 YFSETQ. This CDR3 has 12 residues. The CDR3 sequence is CASSRGQDTQYF. The CDR3 region has the DNA TGCGCCAGCAGTCGCGGACAGGATACGCAGTATTTT.

The rearrangement links TRBV7-9 to TRBJ2-5; TRBD2 matches at 7 bases. The CDR3 contains 16 residues. V dropped 7 bases and J dropped 4; count of bases not matched to a gene: 15. Germline CDR1 SEHNR, CDR2 FQNEAQ (reference sequence). This CDR3 reads CASTGETAGAGETQYF. The CDR3 DNA follows: TGTGCCAGCACGGGGGAAACTGCGGGAGCCGGAGAGACCCAGTACTTC.

The rearrangement links TRBV3-1 to TRBJ2-2; perhaps TRBD2 as D (5 bases). Germline CDR1 LGHDT, CDR2 YNNKEL (reference sequence). V was cut by 1 base and J by 0 bases, with 6 bases left in between. This CDR3 contains 15 residues. The CDR3 region is CASSQGLTNTGELFF. The CDR3 bases are TGTGCCAGCAGCCAAGGACTAACGAACACCGGGGAGCTGTTTTTT.

The chain employs TRBV18 and TRBJ1-2; 8 bases match TRBD1. The junction had 7 bases not matched to a gene; V was cut back by 5 bases and J by 5 bases. Germline loops: CDR1 KGHSH, CDR2 LQKENI. This CDR3 spans 14 amino acids. The CDR3 region is CASSTGTGLYGYTF. In nucleotides, the CDR3 is TGTGCCAGCTCAACCGGGACAGGTCTATATGGCTACACCTTC. Using reference TRBV18 and TRBJ1-2 for the parts outside the CDR3, the full variable domain is NAGVMQNPRHLVRRRGQEARLRCSPMKGHSHVYWYRQLPEEGLKFMVYLQKENIIDESGMPKERFSAEFPKEGPSILRIQQVVRGDSAAYFCASSTGTGLYGYTFGSGTRLTVV.

The chain joins TRBV11-2 to TRBJ2-4, with TRBD1 matching over 7 bases. CDR1 and CDR2 (germline): SGHAT, FQNNGV. The ends lost 5 bases at V and 0 bases at J; junction bases unmatched: 10. This CDR3 spans 17 amino acids. The CDR3 loop is CASSPDRTTLAKNIQYF. In DNA, the CDR3 is TGTGCCAGCAGCCCGGACAGGACCACACTAGCCAAAAACATTCAGTACTTC.

The table lists this clonotype with a count of one. This rearrangement joins TRBV19 to TRBJ2-1; 7 bases are a match to TRBD2. The CDR3 totals 17 residues. Germline trimming cut 4 bases from V and 7 bases from J; bases unmatched to any gene: 16. CDR1 is LNHDA, CDR2 SQIVND, per germline (reference sequence). CDR3: CASSTPTSRISSNEQFF. The CDR3 region has the DNA TGTGCCAGTAGTACACCGACTAGCAGAATATCTAGTAATGAGCAGTTCTTC. The complete variable domain, with remaining parts taken from reference TRBV19 and TRBJ2-1, reads DGGITQSPKYLFRKEGQNVTLSCEQNLNHDAMYWYRQDPGQGLRLIYYSQIVNDFQKGDIAEGYSVSREKKESFPLTVTSAQKNPTAFYLCASSTPTSRISSNEQFFGPGTRLTVL.

The chain employs TRBV6-6 and TRBJ2-7, with D unresolved. V lost 2 bases, J lost 2 bases, and 13 bases lay in between. This CDR3 has 15 amino acids. The germline CDR1 and CDR2 sequences are MNHNY and SVGAGI (reference sequence). The CDR3 reads CASSYKGGQTYEQYF. CDR3 bases: TGTGCCAGCAGTTACAAGGGTGGGCAAACCTACGAGCAGTACTTC.

The V gene is TRBV5-1, the J gene TRBJ2-2, with D possibly matching TRBD2 (5 bases). The CDR3 length is 13 residues. V was pared by 2 bases and J by 6 bases, with 8 bases between. In germline, CDR1 is SGHRS, CDR2 YFSETQ. CDR3 coding DNA: TGCGCCAGCAGCTTTAGGGAGTCCGGGGAGCTGTTTTTT. This sequence encodes CASSFRESGELFF.

The chain couples TRBV2 to TRBJ1-2, with a tentative D call TRBD1 (5 bases). Germline V gene sequence: CDR1 SNHLY, CDR2 FYNNEI. Trimming stripped 7 bases from V and 6 bases from J, with 12 bases between. The CDR3 length is 12 residues. The CDR3 region has the DNA TGTGCCAGCACTGGGGGGGTAGATGGCTACACCTTC. Its translation is CASTGGVDGYTF. The full variable domain, in which reference TRBV2 and TRBJ1-2 provide the parts outside the CDR3, is EPEVTQTPSHQVTQMGQEVILRCVPISNHLYFYWYRQILGQKVEFLVSFYNNEISEKSEIFDDQFSVERPDGSNFTLKIRSTKLEDSAMYFCASTGGVDGYTFGSGTRLTVV.

The chain joins TRBV2 to TRBJ1-5; TRBD1 aligns across 10 bases. Losses at the gene ends were 7 bases for V and 6 bases for J; bases not matched to a gene: 6. The CDR3 loop spans 14 amino acids. CDR1 and CDR2 (germline): SNHLY, FYNNEI. CDR3 protein: CASTQGQGIQPQHF. DNA for the CDR3: TGTGCCAGCACCCAGGGACAGGGGATTCAGCCCCAGCATTTT. The whole variable domain, filled in from reference TRBV2 and TRBJ1-5, reads EPEVTQTPSHQVTQMGQEVILRCVPISNHLYFYWYRQILGQKVEFLVSFYNNEISEKSEIFDDQFSVERPDGSNFTLKIRSTKLEDSAMYFCASTQGQGIQPQHFGDGTRLSIL.

The V call is TRBV2, the J call TRBJ2-7; 8 nucleotides match TRBD1. Germline V gene sequence: CDR1 SNHLY, CDR2 FYNNEI. With 6 bases clipped from V and 6 bases from J, the junction kept 7 bases outside the gene matches. The CDR3 runs 13 residues. The CDR3 loop is CASRILQGGEQYF. The CDR3 DNA follows: TGTGCCAGCAGGATATTACAGGGGGGCGAGCAGTACTTC. Based on the CDR3 plus reference TRBV2 and TRBJ2-7, the full variable domain is EPEVTQTPSHQVTQMGQEVILRCVPISNHLYFYWYRQILGQKVEFLVSFYNNEISEKSEIFDDQFSVERPDGSNFTLKIRSTKLEDSAMYFCASRILQGGEQYFGPGTRLTVT.

This rearrangement joins TRBV28 to TRBJ2-1; weak D call: TRBD1 (6 bases). V was trimmed by 3 bases and J by 7 bases, leaving 16 bases between them. The CDR3 contains 15 residues. Germline CDR1 and CDR2: MDHEN and SYDVKM. The CDR3 protein is CASSLGDRKTNEQFF. Written as DNA, the CDR3 is TGTGCCAGCAGTTTGGGAGACAGGAAGACGAATGAGCAGTTCTTC.

The chain couples TRBV5-1 to TRBJ2-1; maybe TRBD2 (7 bases). The CDR3 contains 17 residues. Germline CDR1 is SGHRS and CDR2 is YFSETQ. V was shortened by 5 bases and J by 7 bases, with 25 bases between the two germline ends. The CDR3: CASSRGGPGGRINEQFF. The CDR3 bases are TGCGCCAGCAGTCGAGGGGGGCCAGGCGGGAGAATAAATGAGCAGTTCTTC.